The 2 T cell receptor beta chains in this list originate from one sample, sequenced in a study of Ad26.COV2.S vaccination and SARS-CoV-2 variants. Treatment in this sample: roughly 18 received Ad26.COV2.S at low or high dose, single or two shots; several received placebo; per-sample allocation not given. Following the first vaccine or placebo injection, samples were taken on day 63. TCRdb's table, derived via immunoSEQ multiplex PCR, lists solely in-frame clones and lacks some. The sample lists over 250,000 clones, around 87% occurring once. The sequencing used peripheral blood, collected in a trial of Ad26.COV2.S vaccine versus placebo. The source of these receptors is a person between 18 and 60 years old who received the Ad26.COV2.S COVID-19 vaccine or a placebo.

The chain employs TRBV5-5 and TRBJ2-3; 9 bases are a match to TRBD2. Looked up from germline, CDR1 is SGHKS and CDR2 is YYEKEE (reference sequence). J was trimmed by 1 base and V by 2 bases; bases with no gene match: 8. CDR3 length: 17 residues. The CDR3 reads CASSLMSGRFGTDTQYF. For the CDR3, the DNA is TGTGCCAGCAGCTTAATGAGCGGGAGGTTTGGCACAGATACGCAGTATTTT.

In DNA, the CDR3 is TGTGCCAGCAGCAACAAGAGGGCGCAGTACTTC. This codes for CASSNKRAQYF. The chain employs TRBV6-2 or TRBV6-3 and TRBJ2-7; tentative D call: TRBD2 (5 bases). With 6 bases removed from V and 9 bases from J, the gap between germline ends came to 12 bases. This CDR3 contains 11 residues. Germline CDR1 reads MNHEY; CDR2 reads SVGEGT.